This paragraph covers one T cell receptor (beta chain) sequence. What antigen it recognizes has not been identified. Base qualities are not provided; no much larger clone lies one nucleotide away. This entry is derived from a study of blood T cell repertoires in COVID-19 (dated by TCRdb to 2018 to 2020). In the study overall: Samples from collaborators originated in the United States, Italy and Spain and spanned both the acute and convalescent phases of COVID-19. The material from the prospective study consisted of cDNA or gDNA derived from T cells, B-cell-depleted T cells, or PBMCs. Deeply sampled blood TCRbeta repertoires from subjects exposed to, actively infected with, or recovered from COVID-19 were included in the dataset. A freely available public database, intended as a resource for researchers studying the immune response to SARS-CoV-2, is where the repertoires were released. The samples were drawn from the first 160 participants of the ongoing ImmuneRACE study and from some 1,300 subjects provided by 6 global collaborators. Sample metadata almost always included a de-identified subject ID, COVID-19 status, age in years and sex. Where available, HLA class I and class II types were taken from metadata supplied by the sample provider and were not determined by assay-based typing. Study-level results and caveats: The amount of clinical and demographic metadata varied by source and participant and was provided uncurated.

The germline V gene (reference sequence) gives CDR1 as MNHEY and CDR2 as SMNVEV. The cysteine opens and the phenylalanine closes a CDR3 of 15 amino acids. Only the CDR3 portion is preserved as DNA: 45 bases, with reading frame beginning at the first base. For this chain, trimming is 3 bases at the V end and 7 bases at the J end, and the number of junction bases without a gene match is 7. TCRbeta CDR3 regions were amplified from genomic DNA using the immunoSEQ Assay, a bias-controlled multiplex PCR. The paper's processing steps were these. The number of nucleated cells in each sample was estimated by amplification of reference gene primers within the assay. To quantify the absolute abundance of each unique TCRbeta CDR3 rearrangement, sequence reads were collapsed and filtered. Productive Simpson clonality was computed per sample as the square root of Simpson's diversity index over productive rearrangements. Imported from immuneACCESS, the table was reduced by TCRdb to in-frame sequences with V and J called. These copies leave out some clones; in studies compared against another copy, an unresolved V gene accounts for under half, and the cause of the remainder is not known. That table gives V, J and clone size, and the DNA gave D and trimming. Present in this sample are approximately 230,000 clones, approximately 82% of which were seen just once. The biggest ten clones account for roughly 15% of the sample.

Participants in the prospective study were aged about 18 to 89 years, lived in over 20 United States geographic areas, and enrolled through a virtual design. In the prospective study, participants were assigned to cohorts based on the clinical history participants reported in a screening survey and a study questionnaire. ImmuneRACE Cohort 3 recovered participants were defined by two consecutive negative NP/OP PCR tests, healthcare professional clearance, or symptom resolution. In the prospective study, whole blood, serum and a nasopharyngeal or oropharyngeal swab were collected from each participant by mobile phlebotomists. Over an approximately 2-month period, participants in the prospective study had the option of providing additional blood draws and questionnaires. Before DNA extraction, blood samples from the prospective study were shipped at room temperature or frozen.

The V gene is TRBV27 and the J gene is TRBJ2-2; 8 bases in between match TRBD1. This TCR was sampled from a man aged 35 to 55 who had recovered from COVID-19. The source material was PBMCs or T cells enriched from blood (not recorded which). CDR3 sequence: CASSFQGARIGELFF. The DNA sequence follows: TGTGCCAGCAGTTTTCAGGGGGCGCGTATCGGGGAGCTGTTTTTT.